This T cell receptor beta chain was identified during a study of blood T cells in healthy people across ages. With a J-beta primer mix and a sample-barcoded 5' primer, a second PCR ran about 7 to 11 cycles. TCRdb re-derived calls from the 5' RACE reads in MiXCR, one entry per CDR3 protein. Of about 1.4 million distinct CDR3 sequences listed, around 59% are singletons. Trimming removed 5 bases from V and 8 bases from J; junction bases left unmatched: 7. This CDR3 is 14 amino acids long. The clonotype was recovered from a young man in good health. The sequenced material came from blood. The V and J genes are TRBV12-3 or TRBV12-4 and TRBJ1-2; 11 bases line up with TRBD1. This CDR3 is CASSPGQGVYGYTF. Written as DNA, the CDR3 is TGTGCCAGCAGTCCGGGACAGGGGGTATACGGCTACACCTTC.